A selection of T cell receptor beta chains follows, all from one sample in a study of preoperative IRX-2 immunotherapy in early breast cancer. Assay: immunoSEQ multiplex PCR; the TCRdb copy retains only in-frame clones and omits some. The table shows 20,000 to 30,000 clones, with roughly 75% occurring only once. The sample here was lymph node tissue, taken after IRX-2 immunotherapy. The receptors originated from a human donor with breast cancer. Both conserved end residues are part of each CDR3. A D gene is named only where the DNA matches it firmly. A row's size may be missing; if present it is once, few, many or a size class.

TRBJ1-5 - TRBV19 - TGTGCCAGTAGTATCCCCCGGGGTCCCAATCAGCCCCAGCATTTT CASSIPRGPNQPQHF
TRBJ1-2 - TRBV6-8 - TGTGCCAGCAGTTTCTCCGGGACAACTTATGGCTACACCTTC CASSFSGTTYGYTF
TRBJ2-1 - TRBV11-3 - TGTGCCAGCAGTTTAACGGGACGTACGAGCTCCTACAATGAGCAGTTCTTC CASSLTGRTSSYNEQFF
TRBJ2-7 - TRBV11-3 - TGTGCCAGCAGCTTATGGCAGAGTGAGCTCTACTACGAGCAGTACTTC CASSLWQSELYYEQYF
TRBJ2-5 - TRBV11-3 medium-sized TGTGCCAGCAGCTTACAAACCGGGATACAAGAGACCCAGTACTTC CASSLQTGIQETQYF
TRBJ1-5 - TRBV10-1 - TGCGCCAGCAGTGAGTCCAGGGAGTGGAGTCAGCCCCAGCATTTT CASSESREWSQPQHF
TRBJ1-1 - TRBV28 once TGTGCCAGCCGGGGGGGCAGGTCCTTTTCTGAAGCTTTCTTT CASRGGRSFSEAFF
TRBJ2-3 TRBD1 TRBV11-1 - TGTGCCAGCAGACTAGGACAGGGGGTGGATACGCAGTATTTT CASRLGQGVDTQYF
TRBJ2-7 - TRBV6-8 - TGTGCCAGCAACCCCGGGGATTTGGGGGAGCAGTACTTC CASNPGDLGEQYF
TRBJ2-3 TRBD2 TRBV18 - TGTGCCAGCGAGACTAGCGGCACAGATACGCAGTATTTT CASETSGTDTQYF
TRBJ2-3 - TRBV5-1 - TGCGCCAGCAGCCGACAAGAACCTAGCACAGATACGCAGTATTTT CASSRQEPSTDTQYF
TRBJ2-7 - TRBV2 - TGTGCCAGCAACCTAGCTAGCGCCTCCTACGAGCAGTACTTC CASNLASASYEQYF
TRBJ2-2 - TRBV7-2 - TGTGCCAGCAGAGAAAGGGGGAACACCGGGGAGCTGTTTTTT CASRERGNTGELFF
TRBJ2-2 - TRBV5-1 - TGCGCCAGCAATCCCCGGGAACGGTCTACCCCCACCGGGGAGCTGTTTTTT CASNPRERSTPTGELFF